A selection of T cell receptor beta chains follows, all from one sample in a study of blood T cell repertoires in COVID-19. The protocol was immunoSEQ multiplex PCR, while the TCRdb copy is restricted to in-frame clones and leaves out a portion. The sample consists of 470,000 or so clones, approximately 83% of them appearing once. The source material was peripheral blood. These receptors were obtained from a human donor in a cohort sampled during active COVID-19. The CDR3 runs from the conserved cysteine through the conserved F or W. Each record gives: D gene, J gene, clone size, V gene, CDR3 protein, CDR3 DNA. The D gene is left open where the match is weak. Rows may omit the clone size; those that give it use once, few, many or a size class.

D gene: TRBD2; J gene: TRBJ2-4; clone size: NA; V gene: TRBV15; CDR3 protein: CATTLSGLAKNIQYF; CDR3 DNA: TGTGCCACGACCCTTAGCGGGCTAGCCAAAAACATTCAGTACTTC
D gene: TRBD1; J gene: TRBJ1-2; clone size: once; V gene: TRBV25-1; CDR3 protein: CASSKEFGTGGDYGYTF; CDR3 DNA: TGTGCCAGCAGTAAAGAATTCGGGACAGGAGGTGACTATGGCTACACCTTC
D gene: NA; J gene: TRBJ1-2; clone size: NA; V gene: TRBV6-2/TRBV6-3; CDR3 protein: CASSRQPGLVNGYTF; CDR3 DNA: TGTGCCAGCAGCCGACAGCCCGGTTTGGTAAACGGCTACACCTTC
D gene: NA; J gene: TRBJ2-1; clone size: NA; V gene: TRBV6-1; CDR3 protein: CASSDYLRHNEQFF; CDR3 DNA: TGTGCCAGCAGTGATTACTTGCGCCACAATGAGCAGTTCTTC
D gene: NA; J gene: TRBJ2-7; clone size: NA; V gene: TRBV6-2/TRBV6-3; CDR3 protein: CASSTRRKVPYEQYF; CDR3 DNA: TGTGCCAGCAGTACCCGGAGAAAAGTGCCCTACGAGCAGTACTTC
D gene: TRBD1; J gene: TRBJ2-7; clone size: NA; V gene: TRBV30; CDR3 protein: CAWSVGTGEYEQYF; CDR3 DNA: TGTGCCTGGAGTGTCGGGACAGGGGAATACGAGCAGTACTTC
D gene: TRBD1; J gene: TRBJ2-7; clone size: NA; V gene: TRBV6-5; CDR3 protein: CASSYRGIANEQYF; CDR3 DNA: TGTGCCAGCAGCTACAGGGGGATCGCCAACGAGCAGTACTTC
D gene: NA; J gene: TRBJ1-4; clone size: NA; V gene: TRBV11-2; CDR3 protein: CASSAQVTNEKLFF; CDR3 DNA: TGTGCCAGCAGCGCTCAGGTGACTAATGAAAAACTGTTTTTT
D gene: TRBD1; J gene: TRBJ2-5; clone size: NA; V gene: TRBV5-4; CDR3 protein: CASSLKQGSETQYF; CDR3 DNA: TGTGCCAGCAGCCTGAAACAGGGGTCGGAGACCCAGTACTTC
D gene: TRBD1; J gene: TRBJ1-2; clone size: NA; V gene: TRBV2; CDR3 protein: CASSERGTGNGYTF; CDR3 DNA: TGTGCCAGCAGTGAAAGGGGGACAGGGAATGGCTACACCTTC
D gene: NA; J gene: TRBJ2-2; clone size: NA; V gene: TRBV3-1/TRBV3-2; CDR3 protein: CASSQDRGGELFF; CDR3 DNA: TGTGCCAGCAGCCAAGATCGAGGCGGGGAGCTGTTTTTT
D gene: NA; J gene: TRBJ1-1; clone size: NA; V gene: TRBV11-2; CDR3 protein: CASSFPGKGTEAFF; CDR3 DNA: TGTGCCAGCAGCTTCCCAGGGAAAGGCACTGAAGCTTTCTTT
D gene: TRBD1; J gene: TRBJ2-7; clone size: NA; V gene: TRBV5-4; CDR3 protein: CASSSGTVPYEQYF; CDR3 DNA: TGTGCCAGCAGCTCTGGGACAGTCCCCTACGAGCAGTACTTC
D gene: NA; J gene: TRBJ2-5; clone size: NA; V gene: TRBV25-1; CDR3 protein: CASSEPDVGKETQYF; CDR3 DNA: TGTGCCAGCAGTGAACCAGATGTCGGGAAAGAGACCCAGTACTTC
D gene: TRBD1; J gene: TRBJ2-7; clone size: NA; V gene: TRBV7-2; CDR3 protein: CASTSGTGGGYEQYF; CDR3 DNA: TGTGCCAGCACCTCGGGGACAGGGGGCGGCTACGAGCAGTACTTC
D gene: TRBD1; J gene: TRBJ2-1; clone size: NA; V gene: TRBV6-1; CDR3 protein: CASSEGTGIHEQFF; CDR3 DNA: TGTGCCAGCAGTGAGGGGACAGGGATCCATGAGCAGTTCTTC
D gene: NA; J gene: TRBJ2-5; clone size: NA; V gene: TRBV12-5; CDR3 protein: CASGLVLDFSGKTQYF; CDR3 DNA: TGTGCTAGTGGTTTGGTACTAGATTTTTCGGGAAAGACCCAGTACTTC
D gene: NA; J gene: TRBJ1-1; clone size: NA; V gene: TRBV7-2; CDR3 protein: CASKESFGEAFF; CDR3 DNA: TGTGCCAGCAAGGAGTCCTTTGGTGAAGCTTTCTTT
D gene: NA; J gene: TRBJ2-7; clone size: NA; V gene: TRBV27; CDR3 protein: CASSPGVGRSSYEQYF; CDR3 DNA: TGTGCCAGCAGCCCCGGGGTGGGAAGGAGCTCCTACGAGCAGTACTTC
D gene: NA; J gene: TRBJ1-6; clone size: NA; V gene: TRBV10-2; CDR3 protein: CASSERTQGGSPLHF; CDR3 DNA: TGCGCCAGCAGTGAGAGGACGCAAGGGGGTTCACCCCTCCACTTT
D gene: NA; J gene: TRBJ2-3; clone size: once; V gene: TRBV5-1; CDR3 protein: CASSLQGRGSTDTQYF; CDR3 DNA: TGCGCCAGCAGCCTACAAGGCCGGGGTAGCACAGATACGCAGTATTTT
D gene: NA; J gene: TRBJ2-7; clone size: NA; V gene: TRBV6-5; CDR3 protein: CASKGSGQASYEQYF; CDR3 DNA: TGTGCCAGCAAAGGAAGTGGTCAGGCCTCCTACGAGCAGTACTTC
D gene: NA; J gene: TRBJ2-2; clone size: NA; V gene: TRBV24-1; CDR3 protein: CATPRTGNTGELFF; CDR3 DNA: TGTGCCACCCCTCGGACTGGGAACACCGGGGAGCTGTTTTTT
D gene: TRBD1; J gene: TRBJ2-7; clone size: NA; V gene: TRBV6-5; CDR3 protein: CASSSRDSAYEQYF; CDR3 DNA: TGTGCCAGCAGTAGCCGGGACAGTGCCTACGAGCAGTACTTC
D gene: NA; J gene: TRBJ2-6; clone size: NA; V gene: TRBV5-4; CDR3 protein: CASSFRAGANVLTF; CDR3 DNA: TGTGCCAGCAGCTTCCGAGCTGGGGCCAACGTCCTGACTTTC
D gene: NA; J gene: TRBJ1-5; clone size: NA; V gene: TRBV12-3/TRBV12-4; CDR3 protein: CASSLNRNQPQHF; CDR3 DNA: TGTGCCAGCAGTTTGAACAGAAATCAGCCCCAGCATTTT
D gene: TRBD2; J gene: TRBJ2-3; clone size: NA; V gene: TRBV7-2; CDR3 protein: CASSSRRAGERTQYF; CDR3 DNA: TGTGCCAGCAGCTCAAGGAGAGCGGGGGAACGTACGCAGTATTTT
D gene: NA; J gene: TRBJ2-7; clone size: NA; V gene: TRBV2; CDR3 protein: CASSAEQGIIYEQYF; CDR3 DNA: TGTGCCAGCAGTGCCGAACAGGGTATCATATACGAGCAGTACTTC
D gene: NA; J gene: TRBJ1-1; clone size: NA; V gene: TRBV6-5; CDR3 protein: CASRPPGPRELAFF; CDR3 DNA: TGTGCCAGCAGGCCCCCCGGGCCCCGGGAATTGGCTTTCTTT
D gene: TRBD1; J gene: TRBJ1-2; clone size: NA; V gene: TRBV28; CDR3 protein: CASSSSGDRGYGYTF; CDR3 DNA: TGTGCCAGCAGTTCCTCCGGGGACAGGGGCTATGGCTACACCTTC
D gene: NA; J gene: TRBJ2-7; clone size: few; V gene: TRBV7-3; CDR3 protein: CASSPSAHSYEQYF; CDR3 DNA: TGTGCCAGCAGCCCAAGCGCCCACTCCTACGAGCAGTACTTC
D gene: NA; J gene: TRBJ1-1; clone size: NA; V gene: TRBV7-3; CDR3 protein: CASSAGVTSEAFF; CDR3 DNA: TGTGCCAGCAGCGCGGGGGTAACCTCTGAAGCTTTCTTT
D gene: NA; J gene: TRBJ2-3; clone size: NA; V gene: TRBV27; CDR3 protein: CASRSWGSITDTQYF; CDR3 DNA: TGTGCCAGCAGATCGTGGGGCTCTATCACAGATACGCAGTATTTT
D gene: NA; J gene: TRBJ1-1; clone size: NA; V gene: TRBV28; CDR3 protein: CASSGGSKNTEAFF; CDR3 DNA: TGTGCCAGCAGTGGAGGTAGTAAGAACACTGAAGCTTTCTTT
D gene: NA; J gene: TRBJ2-7; clone size: NA; V gene: TRBV5-4; CDR3 protein: CASSLVAGAHREQYF; CDR3 DNA: TGTGCCAGCAGCTTGGTGGCTGGGGCGCATAGGGAGCAGTACTTC
D gene: NA; J gene: TRBJ1-1; clone size: NA; V gene: TRBV6-6; CDR3 protein: CASSYLEGNTEAFF; CDR3 DNA: TGTGCCAGCAGTTACCTCGAGGGGAACACTGAAGCTTTCTTT
D gene: TRBD2; J gene: TRBJ2-3; clone size: NA; V gene: TRBV7-2; CDR3 protein: CASSLGLAGDRDTQYF; CDR3 DNA: TGTGCCAGCAGCTTAGGACTAGCGGGGGATAGAGATACGCAGTATTTT
D gene: TRBD1; J gene: TRBJ2-5; clone size: NA; V gene: TRBV3-1/TRBV3-2; CDR3 protein: CCGTGFQETQYF; CDR3 DNA: TGCTGCGGGACAGGATTCCAAGAGACCCAGTACTTC
D gene: TRBD1; J gene: TRBJ2-1; clone size: NA; V gene: TRBV3-1/TRBV3-2; CDR3 protein: CASSEGAGQGYNEQFF; CDR3 DNA: TGTGCCAGCAGCGAAGGGGCGGGACAGGGGTACAATGAGCAGTTCTTC
D gene: TRBD2; J gene: TRBJ2-1; clone size: NA; V gene: TRBV5-1; CDR3 protein: CASSRMTSGANNEQFF; CDR3 DNA: TGCGCCAGCAGCCGAATGACTAGCGGGGCGAATAATGAGCAGTTCTTC
D gene: NA; J gene: TRBJ1-2; clone size: NA; V gene: TRBV24-1; CDR3 protein: CATSDLLDYGYTF; CDR3 DNA: TGTGCCACCAGTGACCTCCTCGACTATGGCTACACCTTC
D gene: NA; J gene: TRBJ1-5; clone size: NA; V gene: TRBV11-2; CDR3 protein: CASSLGQVQPQHF; CDR3 DNA: TGTGCCAGCAGCTTAGGGCAAGTTCAGCCCCAGCATTTT